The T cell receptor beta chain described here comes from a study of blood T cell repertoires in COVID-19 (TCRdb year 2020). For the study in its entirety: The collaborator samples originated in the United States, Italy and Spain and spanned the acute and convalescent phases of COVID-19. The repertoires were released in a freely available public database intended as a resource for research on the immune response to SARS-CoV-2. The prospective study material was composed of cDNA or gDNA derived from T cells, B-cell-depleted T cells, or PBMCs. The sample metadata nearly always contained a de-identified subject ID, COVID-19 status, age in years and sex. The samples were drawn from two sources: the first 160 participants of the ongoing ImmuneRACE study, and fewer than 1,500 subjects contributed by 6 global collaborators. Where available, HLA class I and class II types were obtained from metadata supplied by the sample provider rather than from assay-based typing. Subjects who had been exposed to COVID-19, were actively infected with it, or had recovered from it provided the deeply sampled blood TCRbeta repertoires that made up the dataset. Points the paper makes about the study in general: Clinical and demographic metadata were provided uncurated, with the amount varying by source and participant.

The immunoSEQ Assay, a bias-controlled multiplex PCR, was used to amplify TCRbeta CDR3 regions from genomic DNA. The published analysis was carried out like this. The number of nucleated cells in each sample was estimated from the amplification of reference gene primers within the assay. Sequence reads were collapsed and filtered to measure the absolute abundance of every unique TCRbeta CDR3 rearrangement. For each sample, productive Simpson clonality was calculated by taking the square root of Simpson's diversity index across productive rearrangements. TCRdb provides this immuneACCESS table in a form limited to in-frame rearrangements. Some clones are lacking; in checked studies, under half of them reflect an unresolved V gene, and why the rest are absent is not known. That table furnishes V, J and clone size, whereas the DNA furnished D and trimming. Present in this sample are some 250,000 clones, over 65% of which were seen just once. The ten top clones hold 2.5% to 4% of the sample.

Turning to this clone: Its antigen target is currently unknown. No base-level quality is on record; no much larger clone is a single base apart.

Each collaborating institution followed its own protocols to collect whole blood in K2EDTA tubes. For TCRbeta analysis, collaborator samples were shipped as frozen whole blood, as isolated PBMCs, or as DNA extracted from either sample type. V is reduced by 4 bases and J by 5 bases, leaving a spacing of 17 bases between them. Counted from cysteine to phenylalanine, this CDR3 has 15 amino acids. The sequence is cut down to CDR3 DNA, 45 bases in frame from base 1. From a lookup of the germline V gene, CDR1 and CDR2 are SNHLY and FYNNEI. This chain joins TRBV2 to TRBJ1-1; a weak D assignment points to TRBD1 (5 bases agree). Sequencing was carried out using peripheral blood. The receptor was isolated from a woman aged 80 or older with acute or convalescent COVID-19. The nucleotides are TGTGCCAGCAGTGCATCTGTAGCAGGGCGAACTGAAGCTTTCTTT. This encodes CASSASVAGRTEAFF.